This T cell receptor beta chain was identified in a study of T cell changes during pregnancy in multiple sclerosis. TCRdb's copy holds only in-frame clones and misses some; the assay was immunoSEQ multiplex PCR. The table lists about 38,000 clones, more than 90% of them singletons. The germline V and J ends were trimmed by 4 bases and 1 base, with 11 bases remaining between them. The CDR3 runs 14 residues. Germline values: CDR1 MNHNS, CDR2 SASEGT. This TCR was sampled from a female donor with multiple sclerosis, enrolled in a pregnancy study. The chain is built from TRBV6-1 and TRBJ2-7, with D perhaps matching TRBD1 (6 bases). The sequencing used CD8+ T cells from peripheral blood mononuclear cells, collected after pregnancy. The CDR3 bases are TGTGCCAGCAGTGCCAGGGGAGTGTCCTACGAGCAGTACTTC. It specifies CASSARGVSYEQYF.